The 2 T cell receptor beta chains below come from one sample, sequenced in a study of T cell responses to AZD1222 COVID-19 vaccine. The table came from immunoSEQ multiplex PCR; TCRdb's copy has only in-frame clones and leaves some out. The sample lists 80,000 or so clones; roughly nine tenths were seen once. The material was peripheral blood, obtained on day 0 of AZD1222 vaccination. These TCRs come from an adult in good health.

CDR3 nucleotides: TGTGCCAGCAGCCCCGGGGAGATTCAGGCAGGTGAAAAACTGTTTTTT. Amino acid sequence: CASSPGEIQAGEKLFF. This chain connects TRBV21-1 to TRBJ1-4. TRBV21-1 is reported as a pseudogene. This CDR3 contains 16 residues.

The rearrangement uses TRBV6-5 and TRBJ1-3, with unresolved D. CDR1 MNHEY and CDR2 SVGAGI come from the germline V gene. The ends were cut back, 6 bases at V and 0 bases at J, with 9 bases in the middle. This CDR3 has 14 residues. This CDR3 is CASRTPNSGNTIYF. CDR3 DNA sequence: TGTGCCAGCAGAACACCGAACTCTGGAAACACCATATATTTT.